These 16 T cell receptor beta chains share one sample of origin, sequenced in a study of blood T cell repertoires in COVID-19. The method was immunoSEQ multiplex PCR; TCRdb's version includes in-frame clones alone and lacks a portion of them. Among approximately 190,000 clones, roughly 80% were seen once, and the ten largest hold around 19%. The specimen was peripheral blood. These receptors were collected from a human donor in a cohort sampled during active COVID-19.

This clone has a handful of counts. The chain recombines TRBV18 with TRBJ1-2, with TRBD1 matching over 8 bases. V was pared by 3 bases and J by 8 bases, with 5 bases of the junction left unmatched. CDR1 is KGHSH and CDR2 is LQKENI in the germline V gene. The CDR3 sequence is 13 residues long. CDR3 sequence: CASSPTGERGYTF. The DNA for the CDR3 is TGTGCCAGCTCACCGACAGGGGAGAGAGGCTACACCTTC.

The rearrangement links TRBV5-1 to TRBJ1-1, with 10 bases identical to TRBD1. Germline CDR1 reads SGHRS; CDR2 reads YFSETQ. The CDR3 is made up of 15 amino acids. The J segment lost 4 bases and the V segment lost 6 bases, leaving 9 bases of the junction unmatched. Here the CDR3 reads CASKTGGSGGTEAFF. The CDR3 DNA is TGCGCCAGCAAGACAGGGGGCTCAGGGGGCACTGAAGCTTTCTTT.

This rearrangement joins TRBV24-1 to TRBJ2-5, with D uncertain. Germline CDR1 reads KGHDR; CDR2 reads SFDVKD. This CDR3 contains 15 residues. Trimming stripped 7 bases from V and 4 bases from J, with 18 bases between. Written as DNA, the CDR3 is TGTGCCACCAGAGGATCGGGTAACTTGGGAGAGACCCAGTACTTC. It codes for CATRGSGNLGETQYF.

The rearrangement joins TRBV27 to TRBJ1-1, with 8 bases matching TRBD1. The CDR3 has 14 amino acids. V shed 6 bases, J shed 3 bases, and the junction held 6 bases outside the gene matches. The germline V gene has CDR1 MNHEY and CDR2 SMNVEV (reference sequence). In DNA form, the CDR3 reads TGTGCCAGCAGAGACAGGGGTAGGGACACTGAAGCTTTCTTT. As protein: CASRDRGRDTEAFF.

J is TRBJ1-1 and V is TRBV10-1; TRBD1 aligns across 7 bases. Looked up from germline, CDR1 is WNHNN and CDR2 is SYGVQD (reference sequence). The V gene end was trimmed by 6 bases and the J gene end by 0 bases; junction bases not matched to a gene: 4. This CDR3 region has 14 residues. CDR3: CASRGTDLNTEAFF. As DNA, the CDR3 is TGCGCCAGCAGGGGGACAGACCTGAACACTGAAGCTTTCTTT.

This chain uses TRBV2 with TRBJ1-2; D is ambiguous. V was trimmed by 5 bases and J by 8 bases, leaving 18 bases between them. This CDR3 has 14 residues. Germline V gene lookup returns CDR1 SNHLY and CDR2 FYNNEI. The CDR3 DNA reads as TGTGCCAGCAGTTGGACGTTCGGGAGTCTCGGCTACACCTTC. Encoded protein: CASSWTFGSLGYTF.

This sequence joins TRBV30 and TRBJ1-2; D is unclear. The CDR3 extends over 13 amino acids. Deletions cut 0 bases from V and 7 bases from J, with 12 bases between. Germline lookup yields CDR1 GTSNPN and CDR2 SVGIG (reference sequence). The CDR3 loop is CAWSVGGFGGYTF. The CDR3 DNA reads TGTGCCTGGAGTGTTGGAGGGTTCGGTGGCTACACCTTC.

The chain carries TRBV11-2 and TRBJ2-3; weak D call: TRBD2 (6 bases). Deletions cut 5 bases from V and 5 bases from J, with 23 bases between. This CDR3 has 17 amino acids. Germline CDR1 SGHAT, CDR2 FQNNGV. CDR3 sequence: CASSPNGPGEWGDTQYF. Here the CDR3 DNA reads TGTGCCAGCAGCCCCAACGGTCCGGGGGAGTGGGGAGATACGCAGTATTTT. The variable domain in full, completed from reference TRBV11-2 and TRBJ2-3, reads EAGVAQSPRYKIIEKRQSVAFWCNPISGHATLYWYQQILGQGPKLLIQFQNNGVVDDSQLPKDRFSAERLKGVDSTLKIQPAKLEDSAVYLCASSPNGPGEWGDTQYFGPGTRLTVL.

The CDR3 protein is CASSEAASGNTIYF. CDR3 sequence (DNA): TGTGCCAGCAGTGAAGCTGCGTCAGGAAACACCATATATTTT. The chain carries TRBV6-1 and TRBJ1-3; D call uncertain. V was shortened by 0 bases and J by 4 bases, with 7 bases between the two germline ends. Germline V gene sequence: CDR1 MNHNS, CDR2 SASEGT. The CDR3 consists of 14 residues.

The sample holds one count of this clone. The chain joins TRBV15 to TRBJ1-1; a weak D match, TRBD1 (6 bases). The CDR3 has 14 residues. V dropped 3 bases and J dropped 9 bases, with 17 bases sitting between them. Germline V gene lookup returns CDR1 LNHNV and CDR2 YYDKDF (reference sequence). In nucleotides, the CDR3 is TGTGCCACCAGCAGGGCTCACTCTACAGGGCAAGCTTTCTTT. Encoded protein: CATSRAHSTGQAFF.

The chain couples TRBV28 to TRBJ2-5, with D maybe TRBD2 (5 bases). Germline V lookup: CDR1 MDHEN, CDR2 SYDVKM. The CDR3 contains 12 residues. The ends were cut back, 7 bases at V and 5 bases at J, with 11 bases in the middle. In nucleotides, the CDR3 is TGTGCCAGCACCCCCCGGGGTGAGACCCAGTACTTC. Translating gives CASTPRGETQYF.

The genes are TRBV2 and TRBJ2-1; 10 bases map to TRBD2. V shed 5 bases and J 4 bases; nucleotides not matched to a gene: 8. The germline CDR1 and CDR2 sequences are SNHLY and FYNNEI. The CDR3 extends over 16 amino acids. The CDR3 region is CASSKEGLATYNEQFF. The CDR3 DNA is TGTGCCAGCAGTAAGGAGGGACTAGCGACATACAATGAGCAGTTCTTC.

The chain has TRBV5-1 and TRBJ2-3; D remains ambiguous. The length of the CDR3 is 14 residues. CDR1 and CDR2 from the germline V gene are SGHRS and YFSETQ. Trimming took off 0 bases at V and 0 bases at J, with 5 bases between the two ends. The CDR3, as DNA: TGCGCCAGCAGCTTGGCCCTGAGCACAGATACGCAGTATTTT. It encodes CASSLALSTDTQYF.

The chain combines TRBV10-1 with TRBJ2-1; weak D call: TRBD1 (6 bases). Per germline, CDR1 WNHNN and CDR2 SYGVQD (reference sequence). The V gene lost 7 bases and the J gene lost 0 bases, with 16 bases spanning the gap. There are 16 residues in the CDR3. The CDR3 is CASMVRGQRSYNEQFF. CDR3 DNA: TGCGCCAGCATGGTACGGGGACAACGCTCCTACAATGAGCAGTTCTTC.

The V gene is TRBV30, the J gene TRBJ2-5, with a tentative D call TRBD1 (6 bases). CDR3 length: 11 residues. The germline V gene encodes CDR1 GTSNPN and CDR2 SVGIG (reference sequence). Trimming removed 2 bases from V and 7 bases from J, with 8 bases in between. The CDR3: CAWSRGGTQYF. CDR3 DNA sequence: TGTGCCTGGAGTAGAGGGGGGACCCAGTACTTC.

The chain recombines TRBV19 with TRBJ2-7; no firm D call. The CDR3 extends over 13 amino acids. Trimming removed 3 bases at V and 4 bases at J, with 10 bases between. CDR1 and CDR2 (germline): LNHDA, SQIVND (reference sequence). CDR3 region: CASSMGPDYEQYF. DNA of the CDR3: TGTGCCAGTAGTATGGGCCCAGATTACGAGCAGTACTTC.